The rows below give T cell receptor beta chains drawn from one sample of a study of blood T cell repertoires in COVID-19. Libraries were prepared by immunoSEQ multiplex PCR; TCRdb keeps only in-frame clonotypes and omits some of them. The table lists fewer than 350,000 clones, 86% of them singletons, with about 12% in the top ten. Sequencing was carried out using peripheral blood. The source is a woman younger than 45 with COVID-19, enrolled during active disease. Both conserved end residues are part of each CDR3. A D gene is named only where the DNA matches it firmly. Rows give clone size only sometimes, using once, few, many, or a class for an expanded clone.

- 15 TRBJ1-1 once TRBV4-1 TGCGCCAGCAGCCAGCCCCCACGGGGTCTGAGGGAAGCTTTCTTT CASSQPPRGLREAFF
- 14 TRBJ2-1 - TRBV20-1 TGCAGTGCTAGTCCCAGGTACCTCGAGAATGAGCAGTTCTTC CSASPRYLENEQFF
- 13 TRBJ2-1 - TRBV6-4 TGTGCCAGCAGTGCCACTGAATCGGGTGAGCAGTTCTTC CASSATESGEQFF
- 14 TRBJ1-2 - TRBV9 TGTGCCAGCAGCGAGGGAAAGGGGAACTATGGCTACACCTTC CASSEGKGNYGYTF
- 12 TRBJ1-2 - TRBV6-5 TGTGCCAGCAGGGTAACAGGGTCCGGCTACACCTTC CASRVTGSGYTF
- 14 TRBJ2-7 - TRBV4-1 TGCGCCAGCAGCCTTCAGATGGCCCACAACGAGCAGTACTTC CASSLQMAHNEQYF
TRBD1 14 TRBJ1-5 - TRBV30 TGTGCCTGGAGCTGGTCAGGGGGTAACCAGCCCCAGCATTTT CAWSWSGGNQPQHF
- 17 TRBJ1-2 once TRBV28 TGTGCCAGCAGTTCCGTGCCGGGACTAGGGGGGAACTATGGCTACACCTTC CASSSVPGLGGNYGYTF
- 13 TRBJ2-5 - TRBV7-6 TGTGCCAGCAGCTTAGAGAGGGTGGAGACCCAGTACTTC CASSLERVETQYF
- 13 TRBJ2-7 once TRBV28 TGTGCCAGCAGTCCGACAGTCCACTACGAGCAGTACTTC CASSPTVHYEQYF
TRBD1 15 TRBJ2-7 - TRBV29-1 TGCAGCGTGTATCCGGGACAGGGGGCAACCTACGAGCAGTACTTC CSVYPGQGATYEQYF
- 14 TRBJ1-5 - TRBV5-5 TGTGCCAGCAGCTTGGAGGGCGGGGATCAGCCCCAGCATTTT CASSLEGGDQPQHF
TRBD1 16 TRBJ1-1 - TRBV5-3 TGTGCCAGAACCGCCGGGACAGGGTTAAGGAACACTGAAGCTTTCTTT CARTAGTGLRNTEAFF
TRBD1 14 TRBJ2-7 few TRBV7-9 TGTGCCAGCAGCTGGGGACAGGGAAGCTGGGAGCAGTACTTC CASSWGQGSWEQYF
TRBD1 17 TRBJ2-1 - TRBV10-1 TGCGCCAGCAGTGAGCCGGGACAGGGGGATGGCTACAATGAGCAGTTCTTC CASSEPGQGDGYNEQFF
TRBD2 17 TRBJ2-5 - TRBV2 TGTGCTACTCTAACGGGGGGACTAGCGATCGACGGCGAGACCCAGTACTTC CATLTGGLAIDGETQYF
- 16 TRBJ2-7 - TRBV2 TGTGCCAGCAGTGAAGGAGCCTCAGGTTTTTATTACGAGCAGTACTTC CASSEGASGFYYEQYF
TRBD2 14 TRBJ2-1 - TRBV11-2 TGTGCCAGCAGCTCGGACTCGTCAACGGGGGGGCAGTTCTTC CASSSDSSTGGQFF
- 14 TRBJ2-2 - TRBV7-9 TGTGCCAGCAGCTTAGTATCAGGGACCGGGGAGCTGTTTTTT CASSLVSGTGELFF
- 15 TRBJ2-4 few TRBV7-5 TGTGTCAGAAGCTTAGGGGACAGGGTTGGAAACATTCAGTACTTC CVRSLGDRVGNIQYF
TRBD1 14 TRBJ2-5 - TRBV7-9 TGTGCCAGCAGCTTTGACAGGGGGGGCGAGACCCAGTACTTC CASSFDRGGETQYF
- 12 TRBJ1-6 - TRBV27 TGTGCCAGAACAGAATACAATTCACCCCTCCACTTT CARTEYNSPLHF
- 13 TRBJ2-5 - TRBV7-8 TGTGCCAGCAGCTTATCCGGGGAGGAGACCCAGTACTTC CASSLSGEETQYF
TRBD1 15 TRBJ1-2 few TRBV5-4 TGTGCCAGCAGCTTGGACAGGGGGCAGGGCTATGGCTACACCTTC CASSLDRGQGYGYTF
TRBD1 15 TRBJ2-7 - TRBV24-1 TGTGCCACCAGTGATCCCCGGGACAGAAAACTCGAGCAGTACTTC CATSDPRDRKLEQYF
- 14 TRBJ1-5 - TRBV19 TGTGCCAGTAGTATAGGTTGGGCGAATCAGCCCCAGCATTTT CASSIGWANQPQHF
- 15 TRBJ2-6 - TRBV24-1 TGTGCCACCAGTGACACGGGTTCTGGGGCCAACGTCCTGACTTTC CATSDTGSGANVLTF
- 14 TRBJ1-5 - TRBV4-2 TGTGCCAGCAGCCACGCAACAGGGAACCAGCCCCAGCATTTT CASSHATGNQPQHF
- 12 TRBJ1-5 - TRBV24-1 TGTGCCACCAGTGATCCCGGCGGGCCCCAGCATTTT CATSDPGGPQHF
TRBD1 16 TRBJ2-1 - TRBV7-6 TGTGCCAGCAGCCGGCAGTCAGGGGGCGCGTACAATGAGCAGTTCTTC CASSRQSGGAYNEQFF
- 12 TRBJ1-6 - TRBV2 TGTGCCAGCGAGACAGTGTATTCACCCCTCCACTTT CASETVYSPLHF
- 14 TRBJ1-1 - TRBV19 TGTGCCAGTAGTATAGCAGTAAGTCTGGCTGAAGCTTTCTTT CASSIAVSLAEAFF
TRBD2 15 TRBJ2-3 - TRBV3-1/TRBV3-2 TGTGCCAGCAGTAGACTAGCGGGGGGGCCGGTTACGCAGTATTTT CASSRLAGGPVTQYF
- 13 TRBJ2-7 - TRBV4-1 TGCGCCAGCAGCCAAGTCCCGGTTTTAGAGCAGTACTTC CASSQVPVLEQYF
TRBD2 18 TRBJ2-1 once TRBV4-2 TGTGCCAGCAGCCAAAGGGTCCGGGCTAGCGGGGGGCGTAATGAGCAGTTCTTC CASSQRVRASGGRNEQFF
- 13 TRBJ2-7 - TRBV14 TGTGCCAGCAGCCATGTAGGGGGGGGCGAGCAGTACTTC CASSHVGGGEQYF
TRBD1 14 TRBJ1-2 - TRBV27 TGTGCCAGCAGCTGGGACAGGGGTTCCTATGGCTACACCTTC CASSWDRGSYGYTF
TRBD2 15 TRBJ2-5 - TRBV5-1 TGCGCCAGCAGCATCGGCACTAGCGTCCAAGAGACCCAGTACTTC CASSIGTSVQETQYF
- 11 TRBJ1-5 - TRBV7-8 TGTGCCAGCAGCCGTCTCGGGGCCCAGCATTTT CASSRLGAQHF
TRBD2 15 TRBJ2-7 - TRBV6-5 TGTGCCAGCAGTTACTCTAGCGGGGGGGCCTACGAGCAGTACTTC CASSYSSGGAYEQYF
- 15 TRBJ1-3 once TRBV5-1 TGCGCCAGCAGCTTGGCATCGGGTTCTGGAAACACCATATATTTT CASSLASGSGNTIYF
- 13 TRBJ1-1 - TRBV4-1 TGCGCCAGCAGCCCCCCTATGAACACTGAAGCTTTCTTT CASSPPMNTEAFF
TRBD1 16 TRBJ2-1 - TRBV14 TGTGCCAGCAGCCAGCTACCGGGACAGGGTGACAATGAGCAGTTCTTC CASSQLPGQGDNEQFF